This T cell receptor beta chain was sequenced in a study of tumor-infiltrating lymphocytes in primary liver carcinoma. As for the study in general: Treatment of the patients' primary liver carcinoma consisted of surgical resection. The patients included men and women who were aged 30 to 69 years.

A constant-region primer served to make TCR beta cDNA from about 500 ng total RNA. Libraries for TCR beta were built through three nested multiplex PCR rounds, which together made up a slightly modified ARM-PCR procedure. Running roughly 10 cycles apiece, the first two PCR rounds relied on TRBV1-TRBV30 forward primers together with a C-beta reverse primer. TCRdb called the multiplex PCR reads again in MiXCR, with one record for every CDR3 protein. The sample lists 310,000 or so distinct CDR3 sequences; 45% to 70% were seen once. Regarding the study as a whole: Tumors had a significantly higher top-250-clone fraction than blood (p = 0.039).

The CDR3 runs 11 residues. The germline gives CDR1 SQVTM, CDR2 ANQGSEA. V was cut by 6 bases and J by 5 bases, with 9 bases left in between. This clonotype has ten or more counts. The antigen remains undetermined. The researchers obtained blood RNA from unsorted whole blood and also extracted germline DNA. These patients lived with chronic HBV infection and had never been treated. The J gene is TRBJ2-3, the V gene TRBV29-1; D not resolved. The sample consisted of peripheral blood. The clonotype originates from a woman under 40 with primary liver carcinoma and hepatitis B virus infection. The CDR3 DNA follows: TGCAGCGTCCTCACACAAGATACGCAGTATTTT. Protein sequence: CSVLTQDTQYF.